Following are 13 T cell receptor beta chains from one sample sequenced in a study of Ad26.COV2.S vaccination and SARS-CoV-2 variants. Data came from immunoSEQ multiplex PCR; TCRdb stores just in-frame clones and leaves some out. The data hold approximately 480,000 clones, with approximately 90% observed a single time. Treatment given: 15 to 20 received Ad26.COV2.S at low or high dose, single or two shots; several received placebo; per-sample allocation not given. Samples came from day 63 after the first vaccine or placebo injection. Source: peripheral blood, taken in a trial of Ad26.COV2.S vaccine versus placebo. The receptors derive from a person aged 18 to 59 who received the Ad26.COV2.S COVID-19 vaccine or a placebo.

The chain uses TRBV7-4 and TRBJ2-5, with TRBD2 as a possible D gene (5 bases). Germline CDR1 SGHVT, CDR2 SQSDAQ. V was trimmed by 5 bases and J by 13 bases, leaving 29 bases between them. This CDR3 has 16 amino acids. The CDR3 loop reads CASSRRVTLPRSVGYF. The CDR3 coding sequence is TGTGCCAGCAGCCGGCGGGTGACCTTACCCAGGAGTGTTGGGTACTTC.

The chain uses TRBV27 and TRBJ2-1, with D hard to call. The CDR3 is 14 residues long. With 3 bases removed from V and 4 bases from J, the gap between germline ends came to 10 bases. Germline-derived CDR1 and CDR2 are MNHEY and SMNVEV (reference sequence). The CDR3 loop reads CASSLGNRYNEQFF. In nucleotides, the CDR3 is TGTGCCAGCAGTTTGGGGAACAGATACAATGAGCAGTTCTTC.

V gene TRBV9 combines with J gene TRBJ1-2; tentative D call: TRBD1 (6 bases). The CDR3 length is 14 residues. Germline assignment: CDR1 SGDLS and CDR2 YYNGEE. Trimming took off 0 bases at V and 4 bases at J, with 10 bases between the two ends. CDR3 nucleotide sequence: TGTGCCAGCAGCGTAGCCGGACAGAGCTATGGCTACACCTTC. Translated, it gives CASSVAGQSYGYTF. The entire variable domain, with the rest obtained from reference TRBV9 and TRBJ1-2, is as follows: DSGVTQTPKHLITATGQRVTLRCSPRSGDLSVYWYQQSLDQGLQFLIQYYNGEERAKGNILERFSAQQFPDLHSELNLSSLELGDSALYFCASSVAGQSYGYTFGSGTRLTVV.

The chain recombines TRBV7-8 with TRBJ2-3; 8 bases align to TRBD2. CDR3 length: 19 amino acids. Germline values: CDR1 SGHVS, CDR2 FQNEAQ. V trimming: 1 base; J trimming: 1 base; junction bases outside the gene matches: 13. This CDR3 reads CASSLVVGRAKWGTDTQYF. CDR3 nucleotide sequence: TGTGCCAGCAGCTTAGTGGTCGGGAGGGCCAAGTGGGGCACAGATACGCAGTATTTT.

V and J are TRBV7-9 and TRBJ2-4; unclear D gene. Trimming pared 5 bases from V and 0 bases from J, leaving 14 bases between. The CDR3 sequence is 16 residues long. The germline gives CDR1 SEHNR, CDR2 FQNEAQ (reference sequence). CDR3 in amino acids: CASSTAIPLAKNIQYF. CDR3 DNA sequence: TGTGCCAGCAGCACCGCCATTCCCCTAGCCAAAAACATTCAGTACTTC.

The chain couples TRBV24-1 to TRBJ1-5, with 10 bases matching TRBD1. CDR3 length: 15 amino acids. Looked up from germline, CDR1 is KGHDR and CDR2 is SFDVKD. V lost 4 bases to trimming and J lost 4 bases; unmatched junction nucleotides: 3. The CDR3 coding sequence is TGTGCCACCAGTGAGGGACAGGGGTATAATCAGCCCCAGCATTTT. Amino acids: CATSEGQGYNQPQHF.

The chain is built from TRBV10-3 and TRBJ2-5, with 8 bases lining up with TRBD1. Trimming cost V 6 bases and J 5 bases; bases outside gene matches: 11. There are 15 residues in the CDR3. Germline V gene sequence: CDR1 ENHRY, CDR2 SYGVKD. The CDR3 reads CAIRESGPGGETQYF. CDR3 sequence (DNA): TGTGCCATCAGGGAGAGTGGGCCAGGGGGCGAGACCCAGTACTTC.

The V call is TRBV29-1, the J call TRBJ1-1; the match to TRBD1 covers 7 bases. The trim removed 7 bases at V and 1 base at J, leaving 6 bases unmatched. Germline CDR1 is SQVTM and CDR2 is ANQGSEA. The CDR3 runs to 13 residues. The CDR3 DNA sequence: TGCAGCGGCCACAGGGGAAGGAACACTGAAGCTTTCTTT. As protein: CSGHRGRNTEAFF.

The chain uses TRBV28 and TRBJ2-3, with TRBD2 matching 10 bases. The CDR3 contains 13 residues. Germline CDR1 and CDR2: MDHEN and SYDVKM. With 7 bases clipped from V and 3 bases from J, the junction kept 1 base outside the gene matches. This chain's CDR3 is CASTSGRTDTQYF. The CDR3 region has the DNA TGTGCCAGCACTAGCGGGAGAACAGATACGCAGTATTTT.

V usage is TRBV28 and J usage is TRBJ2-2; 11 bases are shared with TRBD1. The germline V gene has CDR1 MDHEN and CDR2 SYDVKM. This CDR3 is built from 15 residues. The V gene end was trimmed by 2 bases and the J gene end by 6 bases; junction bases not matched to a gene: 2. The CDR3 coding sequence is TGTGCCAGCAGTTTAACGGGACAGGGGGCCGGGGAGCTGTTTTTT. It is translated as CASSLTGQGAGELFF.

The chain employs TRBV28 and TRBJ1-5, with TRBD1 as a possible D gene (6 bases). Trimming shortened V by 0 bases and J by 2 bases, and 14 bases separated the two germline ends. The germline gives CDR1 MDHEN, CDR2 SYDVKM. CDR3 length: 17 amino acids. The CDR3 DNA reads TGTGCCAGCAGTTTATGGGGGAGTGGGGGCCGCAATCAGCCCCAGCATTTT. Its translation: CASSLWGSGGRNQPQHF.

The chain recombines TRBV10-1 with TRBJ1-5; 8 positions agree with TRBD1. V lost 3 bases, J lost 0 bases, and 7 bases stayed unmatched. The CDR3 spans 17 residues. The germline CDR1 and CDR2 sequences are WNHNN and SYGVQD (reference sequence). The CDR3 DNA is TGCGCCAGCAGTGACAGGGGGCAGGGGTCTAGCAATCAGCCCCAGCATTTT. It is translated as CASSDRGQGSSNQPQHF.

This rearrangement joins TRBV19 to TRBJ1-1; D is perhaps TRBD1 (6 bases). V was clipped by 6 bases and J by 4 bases, with 36 bases between them. This CDR3 contains 21 residues. CDR1 LNHDA and CDR2 SQIVND come from the germline V gene (reference sequence). CDR3 protein: CASSYLGGGRQGRYRGTEAFF. The CDR3, as DNA: TGTGCCAGTAGCTATCTGGGGGGAGGGAGGCAGGGGAGATATCGGGGCACTGAAGCTTTCTTT.